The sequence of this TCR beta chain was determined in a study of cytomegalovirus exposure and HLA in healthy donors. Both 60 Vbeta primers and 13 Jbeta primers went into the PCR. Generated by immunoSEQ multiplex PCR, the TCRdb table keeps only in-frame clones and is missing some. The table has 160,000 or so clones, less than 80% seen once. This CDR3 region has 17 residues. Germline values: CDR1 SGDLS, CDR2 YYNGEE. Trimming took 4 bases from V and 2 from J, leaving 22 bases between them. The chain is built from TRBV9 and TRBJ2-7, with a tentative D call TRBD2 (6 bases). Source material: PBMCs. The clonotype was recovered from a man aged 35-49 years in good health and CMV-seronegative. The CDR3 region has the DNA TGTGCCAGCAGCCCGACGGTGGGGATAGCGGAGACCTACGAGCAGTACTTC. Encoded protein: CASSPTVGIAETYEQYF.